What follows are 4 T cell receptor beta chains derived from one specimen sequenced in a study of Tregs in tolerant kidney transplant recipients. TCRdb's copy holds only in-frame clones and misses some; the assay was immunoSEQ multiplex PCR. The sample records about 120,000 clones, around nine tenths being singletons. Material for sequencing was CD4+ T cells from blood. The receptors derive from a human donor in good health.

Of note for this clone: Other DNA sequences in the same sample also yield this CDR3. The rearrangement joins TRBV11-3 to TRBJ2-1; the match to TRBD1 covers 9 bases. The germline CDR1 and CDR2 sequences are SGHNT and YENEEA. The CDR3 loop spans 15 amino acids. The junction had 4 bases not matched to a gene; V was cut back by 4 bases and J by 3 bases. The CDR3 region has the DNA TGTGCCAGCAGCTCGGGACAGGGCAGCTACAATGAGCAGTTCTTC. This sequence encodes CASSSGQGSYNEQFF.

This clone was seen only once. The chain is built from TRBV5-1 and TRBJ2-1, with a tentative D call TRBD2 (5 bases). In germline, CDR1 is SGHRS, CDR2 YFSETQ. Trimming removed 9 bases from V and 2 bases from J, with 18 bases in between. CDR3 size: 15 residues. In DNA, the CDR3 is TGCGCCACTAAGGTGGACTCGAATACCTACAATGAGCAGTTCTTC. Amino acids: CATKVDSNTYNEQFF.

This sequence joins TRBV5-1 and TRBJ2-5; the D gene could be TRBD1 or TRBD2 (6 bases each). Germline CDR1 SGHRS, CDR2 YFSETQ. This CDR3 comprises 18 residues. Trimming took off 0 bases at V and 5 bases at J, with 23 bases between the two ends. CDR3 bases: TGCGCCAGCAGCTTGGGACTACGTCAAGGGGGTGCGGGGGAGACCCAGTACTTC. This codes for CASSLGLRQGGAGETQYF.

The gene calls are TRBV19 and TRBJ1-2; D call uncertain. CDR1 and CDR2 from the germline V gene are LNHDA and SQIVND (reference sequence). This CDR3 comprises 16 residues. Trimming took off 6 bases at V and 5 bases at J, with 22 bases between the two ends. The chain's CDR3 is CASSLGSVTAQYGYTF. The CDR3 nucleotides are TGTGCCAGTAGCCTCGGGTCCGTCACGGCCCAATATGGCTACACCTTC.